This TCR beta chain was retrieved from a study of blood T cell repertoires in COVID-19 (dated by TCRdb to the early 2020s). Turning to the overall study: Samples covering the acute and convalescent phases of COVID-19 were provided by collaborators in the United States, Italy and Spain. The material from the prospective study consisted of cDNA or gDNA derived from T cells, B-cell-depleted T cells, or PBMCs. The dataset comprised deeply sampled blood TCRbeta repertoires from subjects exposed to, actively infected with, or recovered from COVID-19. The repertoires were released in a freely available public database meant as a resource for research on the immune response to SARS-CoV-2. Samples came from the ongoing ImmuneRACE study (first 160 participants) plus 1,254 subjects from 6 global collaborators. The sample metadata nearly always contained a de-identified subject ID, COVID-19 status, age in years and sex. HLA class I and class II types, where available, came from metadata supplied by the sample provider rather than from assay-based typing. On the study overall, not on this receptor specifically: How much clinical and demographic metadata was included differed by source and by participant, and the metadata was provided uncurated.

Its CDR3 holds 12 amino acids, cysteine through phenylalanine. Only the CDR3 region is kept as DNA, spanning 36 bases read in frame from base 1. The germline V gene (reference sequence) provides CDR1 LNHNV and CDR2 YYDKDF. V and J lose 1 base and 4 bases, and a span of 4 bases separates them. With respect to this clone: Its cognate antigen has yet to be identified. Within one base of it there is no much larger clone, and no base qualities were kept.

TCRbeta CDR3 regions were amplified from genomic DNA using the immunoSEQ Assay, a bias-controlled multiplex PCR. For the original study's pipeline: Nucleated cell counts per sample were estimated from amplification of reference gene primers within the assay. To quantify the absolute abundance of each unique TCRbeta CDR3 rearrangement, sequence reads were collapsed and filtered. For each sample, productive Simpson clonality was calculated as the square root of Simpson's diversity index over productive rearrangements. TCRdb limited this immuneACCESS table to in-frame rearrangements with V and J called. A share of clones is missing; checked studies link under half to unresolved V genes, and the rest is unexplained. D and trimming come from the DNA, and the V and J calls and clone size come from that table. The table for this sample lists some 160,000 clones; more than 75% of them were counted only once. Together, the top ten hold less than 8.5% of the sample.

In the prospective study, participants were 18 to 89 years old, resided in 24 geographic areas of the United States, and were enrolled through a virtual design. In the prospective study, participants were assigned to cohorts based on the clinical history participants reported in a screening survey and a study questionnaire. For ImmuneRACE Cohort 3, a participant was defined as recovered based on two consecutive negative NP/OP PCR tests, clearance by a healthcare professional, or resolution of symptoms. Each participant in the prospective study had whole blood, serum and a nasopharyngeal or oropharyngeal swab collected by mobile phlebotomists. Prospective study participants could optionally give additional blood draws and questionnaires over an approximately two-month period. Before DNA extraction, blood samples from the prospective study were shipped at room temperature or frozen.

The clonotype was recovered from a woman in her fifties or sixties who had recovered from COVID-19. The V gene is TRBV15 and the J gene is TRBJ2-5, with the D gene call left open. The material sequenced was PBMCs or T cells enriched from blood (not recorded which). At the DNA level, the sequence is TGTGCCACCAGCAGAGCGGGAGAGACCCAGTACTTC. Protein translation: CATSRAGETQYF.